This T cell receptor beta chain was recovered during a study of cytomegalovirus exposure and HLA in healthy donors. General study findings and limits: Through in vitro validation, a few CMV-associated chains were shown to be specific for CMV antigens. Earlier analysis found most TCR beta V segments productive about 87% or about 30% of the time. Most TCR sequences proved rare, with some public TCRs found in many donors.

A multiplex PCR was run with 60 Vbeta primers and 13 Jbeta primers. Some clones are missing from TCRdb's copy, which holds only in-frame ones; the method was immunoSEQ multiplex PCR. The sample lists approximately 70,000 clones, roughly 64% occurring once. Germline V gives CDR1 MNHNS, CDR2 SASEGT. CDR3 length: 13 amino acids. Trimming left V 1 base short and J 3 bases short, with 6 bases between. This clone occurred a few times. Its target is not known. Sequencing used PBMCs. The receptor's source is a man aged 40-50 years in good health and CMV-seropositive. The V and J genes are TRBV6-1 and TRBJ1-2; D unclear. CDR3 region: CASSEDRHYGYTF. CDR3 DNA sequence: TGTGCCAGCAGTGAAGACAGACACTATGGCTACACCTTC.